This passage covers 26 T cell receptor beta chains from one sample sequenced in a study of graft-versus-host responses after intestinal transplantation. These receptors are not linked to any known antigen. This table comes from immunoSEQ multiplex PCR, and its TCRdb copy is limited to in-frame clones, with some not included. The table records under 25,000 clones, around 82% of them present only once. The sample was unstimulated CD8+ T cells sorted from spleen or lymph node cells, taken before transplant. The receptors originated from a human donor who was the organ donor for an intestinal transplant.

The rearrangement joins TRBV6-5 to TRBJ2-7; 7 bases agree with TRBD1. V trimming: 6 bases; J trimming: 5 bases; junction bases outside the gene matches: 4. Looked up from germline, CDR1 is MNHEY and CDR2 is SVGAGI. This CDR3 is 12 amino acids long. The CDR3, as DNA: TGTGCCAGCAGACAGGGGCGGAACGAGCAGTACTTC. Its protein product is CASRQGRNEQYF.

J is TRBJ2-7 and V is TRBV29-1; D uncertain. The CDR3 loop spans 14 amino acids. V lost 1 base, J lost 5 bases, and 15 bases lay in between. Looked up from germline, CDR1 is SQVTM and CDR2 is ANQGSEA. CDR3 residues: CSVEVQGVRHEQYF. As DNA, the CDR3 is TGCAGCGTTGAAGTTCAAGGAGTTCGGCACGAGCAGTACTTC.

The CDR3 sequence is CASSPKGTAGEAFF. DNA for the CDR3: TGCGCCAGCAGCCCGAAGGGGACGGCGGGTGAAGCTTTCTTT. The chain has TRBV4-1 and TRBJ1-1, with D possibly TRBD1 on 5 matching bases. Germline V gives CDR1 MGHRA, CDR2 YSYEKL. Trimming removed 4 bases from V and 7 bases from J, with 16 bases in between. This CDR3 region has 14 residues.

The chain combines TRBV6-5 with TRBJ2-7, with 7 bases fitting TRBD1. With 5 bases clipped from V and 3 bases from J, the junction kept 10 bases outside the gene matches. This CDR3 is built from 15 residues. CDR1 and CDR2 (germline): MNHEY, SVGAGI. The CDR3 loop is CASSADGTVFYEQYF. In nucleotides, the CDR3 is TGTGCCAGCAGTGCGGATGGGACAGTCTTCTACGAGCAGTACTTC.

DNA of the CDR3: TGTGCCAGCTCACCCCCCGGGGTGGGCCAAGAGACCCAGTACTTC. This translates into CASSPPGVGQETQYF. The chain joins TRBV18 to TRBJ2-5; a weak D match, TRBD2 (5 bases). V was pared by 3 bases and J by 1 base, with 12 bases between. Germline-derived CDR1 and CDR2 are KGHSH and LQKENI. This CDR3 is 15 amino acids long.

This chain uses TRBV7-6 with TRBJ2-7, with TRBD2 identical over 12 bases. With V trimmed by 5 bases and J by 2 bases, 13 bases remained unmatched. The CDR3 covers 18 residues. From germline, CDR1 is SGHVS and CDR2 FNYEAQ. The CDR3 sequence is CASSPRSLTSGSPYEQYF. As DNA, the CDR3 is TGTGCCAGCAGCCCAAGATCCCTGACTAGCGGGAGTCCCTACGAGCAGTACTTC.

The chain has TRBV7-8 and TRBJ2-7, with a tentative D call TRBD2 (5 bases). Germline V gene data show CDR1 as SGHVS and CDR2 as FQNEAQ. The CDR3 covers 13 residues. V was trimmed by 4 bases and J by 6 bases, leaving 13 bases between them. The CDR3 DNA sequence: TGTGCCAGCAGCTGGACTGTTATTGGCGAGCAGTACTTC. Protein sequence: CASSWTVIGEQYF.

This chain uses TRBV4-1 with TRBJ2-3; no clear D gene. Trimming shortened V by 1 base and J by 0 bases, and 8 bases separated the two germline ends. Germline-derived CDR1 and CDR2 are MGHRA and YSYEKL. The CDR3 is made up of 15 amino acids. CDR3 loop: CASSQGVSSTDTQYF. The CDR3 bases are TGCGCCAGCAGCCAAGGCGTTTCTAGCACAGATACGCAGTATTTT.

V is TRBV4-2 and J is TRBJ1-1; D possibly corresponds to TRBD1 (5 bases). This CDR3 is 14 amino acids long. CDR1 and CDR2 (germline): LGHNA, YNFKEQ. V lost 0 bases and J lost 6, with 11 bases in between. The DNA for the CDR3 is TGTGCCAGCAGCCAAGAGGGGCGGTGGCCTGAAGCTTTCTTT. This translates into CASSQEGRWPEAFF.

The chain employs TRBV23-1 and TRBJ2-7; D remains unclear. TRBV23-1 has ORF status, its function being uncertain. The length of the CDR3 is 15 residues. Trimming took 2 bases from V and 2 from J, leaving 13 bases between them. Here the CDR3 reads CASSQAGVCTYEQYF. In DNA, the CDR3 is TGCGCCAGCAGTCAAGCCGGCGTCTGCACCTACGAGCAGTACTTC.

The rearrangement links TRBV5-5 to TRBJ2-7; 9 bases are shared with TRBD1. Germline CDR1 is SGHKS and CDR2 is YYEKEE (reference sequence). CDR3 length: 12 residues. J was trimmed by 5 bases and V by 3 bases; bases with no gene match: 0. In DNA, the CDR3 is TGTGCCAGCAGCTGGACAGGGGACGAGCAGTACTTC. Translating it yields CASSWTGDEQYF.

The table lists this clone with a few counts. CDR3 loop: CASSVVRGIYEKLFF. The CDR3 region has the DNA TGTGCCAGCAGTGTCGTCAGGGGAATTTATGAAAAACTGTTTTTT. The V and J genes are TRBV6-1 and TRBJ1-4; possibly TRBD1 for D (6 bases). The length of the CDR3 is 15 residues. The germline V gene encodes CDR1 MNHNS and CDR2 SASEGT. The germline V and J ends were trimmed by 4 bases and 6 bases, with 15 bases remaining between them.

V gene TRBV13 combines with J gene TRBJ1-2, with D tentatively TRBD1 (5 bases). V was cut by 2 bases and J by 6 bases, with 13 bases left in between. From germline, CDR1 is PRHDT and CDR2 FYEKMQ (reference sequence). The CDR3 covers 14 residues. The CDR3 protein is CASSLRGSPDGYTF. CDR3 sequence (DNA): TGTGCCAGCAGCTTACGGGGGTCCCCAGATGGCTACACCTTC.

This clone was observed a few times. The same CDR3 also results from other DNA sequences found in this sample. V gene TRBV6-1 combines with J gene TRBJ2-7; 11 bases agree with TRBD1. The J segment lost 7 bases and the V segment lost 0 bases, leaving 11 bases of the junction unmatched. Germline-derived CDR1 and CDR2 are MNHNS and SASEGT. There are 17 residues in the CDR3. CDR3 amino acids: CASSEAVADRGRGEQYF. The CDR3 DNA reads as TGTGCCAGCAGTGAAGCGGTTGCGGACAGGGGGCGTGGGGAGCAGTACTTC.

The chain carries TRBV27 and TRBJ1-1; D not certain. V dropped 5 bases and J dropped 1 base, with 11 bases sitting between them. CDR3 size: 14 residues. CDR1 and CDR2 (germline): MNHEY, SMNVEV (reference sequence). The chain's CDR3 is CASSITDGNTEAFF. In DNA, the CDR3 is TGTGCCAGCAGTATCACGGACGGGAACACTGAAGCTTTCTTT.

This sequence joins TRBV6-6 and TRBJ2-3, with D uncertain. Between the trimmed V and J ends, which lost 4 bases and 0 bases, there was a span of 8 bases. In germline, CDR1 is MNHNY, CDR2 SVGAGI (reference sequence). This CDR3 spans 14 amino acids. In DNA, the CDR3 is TGTGCCAGCAGTTTCTCAGGTAGCACAGATACGCAGTATTTT. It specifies CASSFSGSTDTQYF.

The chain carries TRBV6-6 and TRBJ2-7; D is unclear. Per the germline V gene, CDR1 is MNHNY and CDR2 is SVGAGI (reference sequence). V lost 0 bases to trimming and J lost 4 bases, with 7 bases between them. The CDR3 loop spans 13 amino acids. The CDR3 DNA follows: TGTGCCAGCAGTTACTCGGCCCTTTACGAGCAGTACTTC. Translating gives CASSYSALYEQYF.

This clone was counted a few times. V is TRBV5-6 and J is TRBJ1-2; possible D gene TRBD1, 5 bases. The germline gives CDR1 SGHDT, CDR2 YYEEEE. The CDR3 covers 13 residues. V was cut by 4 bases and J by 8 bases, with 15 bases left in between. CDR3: CASSPGTGGGYTF. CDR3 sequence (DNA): TGTGCCAGCAGCCCTGGGACCGGGGGAGGCTACACCTTC. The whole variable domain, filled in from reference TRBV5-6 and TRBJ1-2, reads DAGVTQSPTHLIKTRGQQVTLRCSPKSGHDTVSWYQQALGQGPQFIFQYYEEEERQRGNFPDRFSGHQFPNYSSELNVNALLLGDSALYLCASSPGTGGGYTFGSGTRLTVV.

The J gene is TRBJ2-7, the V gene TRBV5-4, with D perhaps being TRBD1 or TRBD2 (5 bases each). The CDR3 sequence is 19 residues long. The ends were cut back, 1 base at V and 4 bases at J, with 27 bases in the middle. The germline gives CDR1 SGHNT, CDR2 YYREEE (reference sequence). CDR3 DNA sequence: TGTGCCAGCAGCTTGTGGGCCATGCAGGGACGGCCCGATCCTTACGAGCAGTACTTC. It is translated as CASSLWAMQGRPDPYEQYF.

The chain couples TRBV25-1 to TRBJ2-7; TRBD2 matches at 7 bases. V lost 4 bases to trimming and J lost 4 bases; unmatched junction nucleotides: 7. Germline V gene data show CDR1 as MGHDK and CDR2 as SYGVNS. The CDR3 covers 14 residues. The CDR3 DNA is TGTGCCAGCAGTGGAAGTTGGCGGGGGTACGAGCAGTACTTC. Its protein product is CASSGSWRGYEQYF.

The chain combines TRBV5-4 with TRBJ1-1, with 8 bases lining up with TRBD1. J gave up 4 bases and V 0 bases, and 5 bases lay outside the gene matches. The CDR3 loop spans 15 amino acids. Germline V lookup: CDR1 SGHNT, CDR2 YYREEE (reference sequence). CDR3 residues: CASSLGTGSPTEAFF. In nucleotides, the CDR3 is TGTGCCAGCAGCTTGGGGACAGGGAGTCCCACTGAAGCTTTCTTT.

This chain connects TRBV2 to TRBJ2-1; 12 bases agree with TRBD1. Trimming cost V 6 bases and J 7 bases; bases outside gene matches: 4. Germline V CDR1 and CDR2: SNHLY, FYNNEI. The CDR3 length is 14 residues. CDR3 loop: CASRGDRGRNEQFF. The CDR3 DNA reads TGTGCCAGCAGGGGGGACAGGGGGCGGAATGAGCAGTTCTTC.

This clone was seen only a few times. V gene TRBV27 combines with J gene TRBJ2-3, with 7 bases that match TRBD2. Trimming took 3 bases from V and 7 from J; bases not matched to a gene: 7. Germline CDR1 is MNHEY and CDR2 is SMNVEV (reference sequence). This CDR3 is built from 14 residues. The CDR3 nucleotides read TGTGCCAGCAGTTTCGGGCCGGGGGGAAATACGCAGTATTTT. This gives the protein CASSFGPGGNTQYF.

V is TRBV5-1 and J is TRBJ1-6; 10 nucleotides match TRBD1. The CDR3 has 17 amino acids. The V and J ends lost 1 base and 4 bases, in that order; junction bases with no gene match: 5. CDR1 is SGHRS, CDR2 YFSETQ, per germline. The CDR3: CASSLRDRGFYNSPLHF. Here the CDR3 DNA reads TGCGCCAGCAGCTTGAGGGACAGGGGTTTTTATAATTCACCCCTCCACTTT.

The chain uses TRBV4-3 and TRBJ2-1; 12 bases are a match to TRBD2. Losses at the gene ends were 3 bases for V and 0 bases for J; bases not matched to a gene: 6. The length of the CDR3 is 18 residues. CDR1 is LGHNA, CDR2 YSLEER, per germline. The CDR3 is CASSQDLAGGSSYNEQFF. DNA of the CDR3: TGCGCCAGCAGCCAGGATCTAGCGGGGGGGAGCTCCTACAATGAGCAGTTCTTC.

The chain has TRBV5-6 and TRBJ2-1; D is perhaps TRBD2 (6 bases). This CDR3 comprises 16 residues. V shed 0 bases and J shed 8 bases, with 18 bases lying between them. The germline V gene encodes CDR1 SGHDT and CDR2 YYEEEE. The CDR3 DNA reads TGTGCCAGCAGCTTGGATTCAACAGGCCGGAGGGATGAGCAGTTCTTC. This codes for CASSLDSTGRRDEQFF.